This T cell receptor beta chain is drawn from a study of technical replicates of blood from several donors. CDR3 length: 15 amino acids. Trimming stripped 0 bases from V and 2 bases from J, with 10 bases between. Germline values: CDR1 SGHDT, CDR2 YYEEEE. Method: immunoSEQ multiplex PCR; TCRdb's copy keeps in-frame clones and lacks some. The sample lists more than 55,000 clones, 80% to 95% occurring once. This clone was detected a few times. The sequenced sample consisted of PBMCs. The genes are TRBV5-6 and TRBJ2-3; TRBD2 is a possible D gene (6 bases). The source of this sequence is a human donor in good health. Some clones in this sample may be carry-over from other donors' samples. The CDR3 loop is CASSLAVAVTDTQYF. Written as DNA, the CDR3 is TGTGCCAGCAGCTTGGCGGTAGCGGTCACAGATACGCAGTATTTT.